This T cell receptor (beta chain) was captured by sequencing in a study of lymphopenia after photon versus proton radiotherapy. Concerning this clone: Its antigen remains unknown.

Study findings and constraints: Relative stability marked proton patients; photon patients lost diversity and naive cells. A bigger post-nadir fall in TCR diversity correlated inversely with survival time in deceased patients.

CDR3 length equals 15 residues. V lost 3 bases and J lost 0, with 9 bases in between. Germline lookup yields CDR1 SGHTA and CDR2 FQGNSA. Sequencing used immunoSEQ multiplex PCR; TCRdb keeps in-frame clones, though not all of them. The repertoire holds some 44,000 clones, with under 85% as singletons. This chain links TRBV7-2 with TRBJ2-1; possible D gene TRBD2, 5 bases. The TCR sequence derives from a woman aged 70 to 79 with pancreatic cancer. The specimen comprised peripheral blood, sampled from a patient treated with proton-based radiotherapy. The DNA for the CDR3 is TGTGCCAGCAGCTTCGCCGGGGACTCCTACAATGAGCAGTTCTTC. This codes for CASSFAGDSYNEQFF.